The clone carrying this T cell receptor (beta chain) has more than one count but fewer than ten. What it binds is unknown. This entry is derived from a study of T and B cells in COVID-19 patients. As for the study in general: Critical illness requiring mechanical ventilation or extracorporeal membrane oxygenation affected about 65% of the 20 active-infection patients. General study points: Highly clonal in active COVID-19, TRB repertoires exceeded healthy-donor diversity and richness at recovery. Patients with COVID-19 reportedly showed strongly skewed T cell receptor beta variable and joining gene usage. The recovered cohort had 2,300 or so exclusive TCR clusters, including 30 or so low generation probability clusters.

Blood genomic DNA input for TRB amplification was 250-500 ng. Multiplex PCR with BIOMED2 TRB-A/B primer pools amplified TRB rearrangements. TCRdb ran MiXCR on the multiplex PCR reads and lists one entry per CDR3 protein. This sample has some 17,000 distinct CDR3 sequences, with 25% to 30% found just once. Between the trimmed V and J ends, which lost 5 bases and 0 bases, there was a span of 14 bases. This CDR3 is built from 16 residues. The V gene's germline CDR1 is LNHDA and CDR2 SQIVND (reference sequence). The receptor was isolated from a human donor who had recovered from COVID-19. The specimen sequenced was blood. The chain combines TRBV19 with TRBJ1-3, with a tentative D call TRBD1 (6 bases). In DNA, the CDR3 is TGTGCCAGTAGTCCAACGACAGGTCGCTCTGGAAACACCATATATTTT. Its protein product is CASSPTTGRSGNTIYF. The complete variable domain, with remaining parts taken from reference TRBV19 and TRBJ1-3, reads DGGITQSPKYLFRKEGQNVTLSCEQNLNHDAMYWYRQDPGQGLRLIYYSQIVNDFQKGDIAEGYSVSREKKESFPLTVTSAQKNPTAFYLCASSPTTGRSGNTIYFGEGSWLTVV.